The rows below give T cell receptor beta chains drawn from one sample of a study of blood T cell repertoires in COVID-19. TCRdb's table, derived via immunoSEQ multiplex PCR, lists solely in-frame clones and lacks some. The table includes over 85,000 clones, 85% to 90% detected once. Sequencing used peripheral blood. The source is a human donor with COVID-19, enrolled during active disease. The donor label of this sample is uncertain. Both conserved end residues are part of each CDR3. D genes are given only for firm matches. Clone size is not always given. Where it is, it says once, few, many or a class for expanded clones.

J gene	clone size	CDR3 length	D gene	V gene	CDR3 protein	CDR3 DNA
TRBJ2-7	few	15	TRBD1	TRBV11-1	CASSLGTAETYEQYF	TGTGCCAGCAGCCTAGGGACAGCCGAAACCTACGAGCAGTACTTC
TRBJ2-5	once	16	.	TRBV9	CASSVGGGAGRETQYF	TGTGCCAGCAGCGTAGGAGGGGGGGCCGGTCGGGAGACCCAGTACTTC
TRBJ1-1	.	15	.	TRBV19	CASSTSGGFGTEAFF	TGTGCCAGTAGTACCTCGGGGGGCTTTGGGACTGAAGCTTTCTTT
TRBJ1-4	once	15	TRBD1	TRBV7-9	CASSIRDRGREKLFF	TGTGCCAGCAGCATCCGGGACAGGGGGAGGGAAAAACTGTTTTTT
TRBJ2-4	.	14	.	TRBV19	CASSRASAGNIQYF	TGTGCCAGTAGTAGGGCTAGCGCTGGGAACATTCAGTACTTC
TRBJ2-5	.	14	TRBD2	TRBV6-5	CASSTGPGGETQYF	TGTGCCAGCAGCACCGGGCCGGGAGGGGAGACCCAGTACTTC
TRBJ2-7	once	14	.	TRBV2	CASSATGSTYEQYF	TGTGCCAGCAGTGCGACGGGATCGACCTACGAGCAGTACTTC
TRBJ1-2	.	17	.	TRBV5-1	CASSPGDIGPLNYGYTF	TGCGCCAGCAGCCCAGGGGACATCGGCCCCCTTAACTATGGCTACACCTTC
TRBJ1-2	.	13	.	TRBV6-5	CASSYAGSGGYTF	TGTGCCAGCAGTTACGCGGGGTCGGGTGGCTACACCTTC
TRBJ2-2	few	16	.	TRBV5-1	CASSDGARELTGELFF	TGCGCCAGCAGCGATGGGGCCCGAGAGCTTACCGGGGAGCTGTTTTTT
TRBJ1-3	.	13	.	TRBV10-3	CAINRNQENTIYF	TGTGCCATCAACCGGAATCAGGAAAACACCATATATTTT
TRBJ2-2	.	17	TRBD2	TRBV4-2	CASSQDTLAANTGELFF	TGTGCCAGCAGCCAAGATACCCTAGCGGCAAACACCGGGGAGCTGTTTTTT
TRBJ1-2	.	13	.	TRBV24-1	CATRASGDYGYTF	TGTGCCACCAGAGCCTCCGGGGACTATGGCTACACCTTC
TRBJ2-5	few	14	TRBD1	TRBV6-5	CAITRDRVYETQYF	TGTGCCATTACTCGGGACAGGGTTTATGAGACCCAGTACTTC
TRBJ1-4	.	15	TRBD1	TRBV2	CASRPTGGREEKLFF	TGTGCCAGCAGACCAACAGGGGGCCGAGAGGAAAAACTGTTTTTT
TRBJ1-4	.	13	.	TRBV7-9	CASSVRGEEKLFF	TGTGCCAGCAGCGTCCGAGGAGAGGAAAAACTGTTTTTT
TRBJ2-2	.	17	TRBD2	TRBV5-1	CASSQSTSGTNTGELFF	TGCGCCAGCAGCCAGTCGACTAGCGGTACGAACACCGGGGAGCTGTTTTTT
TRBJ2-1	.	19	TRBD1	TRBV3-1/TRBV3-2	CASSPIFDRAGKSYNEQFF	TGTGCCAGCAGCCCTATCTTCGACAGGGCGGGTAAATCCTACAATGAGCAGTTCTTC
TRBJ2-7	.	14	.	TRBV3-1/TRBV3-2	CASRPQGRAYEQYF	TGTGCCAGCAGACCGCAGGGGAGAGCGTACGAGCAGTACTTC
TRBJ2-5	.	14	TRBD2	TRBV2	CASKGSGGTETQYF	TGTGCCAGCAAGGGTAGCGGGGGGACAGAGACCCAGTACTTC
TRBJ1-1	.	16	.	TRBV11-3	CASSLLSGRWNTEAFF	TGTGCCAGCAGCTTACTTTCCGGCAGGTGGAACACTGAAGCTTTCTTT
TRBJ2-1	.	14	.	TRBV9	CASSVGTGGANKFF	TGTGCCAGCAGCGTAGGGACGGGGGGCGCTAACAAGTTCTTC
TRBJ1-2	.	15	TRBD1	TRBV10-2	CATRGSGQAFYGYTF	TGCGCCACACGAGGAAGCGGACAGGCTTTCTATGGCTACACCTTC
TRBJ1-6	.	15	TRBD1	TRBV6-6	CASTHRGDENSPLHF	TGTGCCAGCACTCACAGGGGGGACGAGAATTCACCCCTCCACTTT
TRBJ1-2	.	17	TRBD1	TRBV5-1	CASSIFDPGTGTDGYTF	TGCGCCAGCAGCATCTTCGATCCCGGGACAGGCACGGATGGCTACACCTTC
TRBJ1-6	.	13	.	TRBV5-1	CASSPNSDSPLHF	TGCGCCAGCAGCCCCAACAGTGATTCACCCCTCCACTTT
TRBJ2-6	.	15	TRBD2	TRBV15	CATSRTRGGSGVLTF	TGTGCCACCAGCAGGACCCGGGGGGGGTCTGGTGTCCTGACTTTC
TRBJ2-3	.	16	TRBD2	TRBV18	CASSPPSGALTDTQYF	TGTGCCAGCTCACCACCTAGCGGGGCCCTCACAGATACGCAGTATTTT
TRBJ1-2	once	14	.	TRBV5-1	CASSQLPGSEGYTF	TGCGCCAGCAGCCAACTGCCGGGTTCAGAAGGCTACACCTTC
TRBJ1-2	.	12	.	TRBV6-1	CASSEIGYGYTF	TGTGCCAGCAGTGAAATCGGTTATGGCTACACCTTC
TRBJ1-3	.	15	.	TRBV5-4	CASSLGPQGGNTIYF	TGTGCCAGCAGCTTGGGCCCTCAGGGTGGAAACACCATATATTTT
TRBJ2-1	.	15	TRBD2	TRBV19	CASSIAGGSVNEQFF	TGTGCCAGTAGTATAGCTGGCGGGAGTGTAAATGAGCAGTTCTTC
TRBJ2-5	.	15	.	TRBV7-8	CASSLVGGQQETQYF	TGTGCCAGCAGCTTAGTGGGGGGGCAGCAAGAGACCCAGTACTTC
TRBJ1-2	.	14	.	TRBV18	CASSPGAGDYGYTF	TGTGCCAGCTCACCCGGGGCGGGGGACTATGGCTACACCTTC
TRBJ1-2	.	14	.	TRBV6-6	CASLTSGTPYGYTF	TGTGCCAGCCTCACCTCTGGGACTCCCTATGGCTACACCTTC
TRBJ2-1	.	15	TRBD2	TRBV9	CASTRGLAGGNEQFF	TGTGCCAGTACTAGAGGACTAGCGGGTGGCAATGAGCAGTTCTTC
TRBJ1-2	.	15	.	TRBV19	CASNRQDASNYGYTF	TGTGCCAGTAACAGGCAGGATGCGTCTAACTATGGCTACACCTTC
TRBJ1-1	once	16	.	TRBV6-2/TRBV6-3	CASSPGRVGVNTEAFF	TGTGCCAGCAGCCCTGGCAGGGTTGGGGTGAACACTGAAGCTTTCTTT
TRBJ2-5	.	15	TRBD1	TRBV24-1	CATSGSTGVGETQYF	TGTGCCACCAGTGGCTCGACAGGGGTCGGGGAGACCCAGTACTTC
TRBJ2-5	.	16	.	TRBV3-1/TRBV3-2	CASSQGINSISETQYF	TGTGCCAGCAGCCAAGGAATCAATAGCATCTCGGAGACCCAGTACTTC
TRBJ1-3	.	12	.	TRBV12-3/TRBV12-4	CASCHSGNTIYF	TGTGCCAGCTGTCACTCTGGAAACACCATATATTTT
TRBJ2-7	.	14	TRBD1	TRBV7-9	CASSPRTGDDEQYF	TGTGCCAGCAGCCCACGGACAGGGGACGACGAGCAGTACTTC
TRBJ1-1	.	16	TRBD1	TRBV6-1	CASSAGQGRANTEAFF	TGTGCCAGCAGTGCGGGACAGGGGCGGGCGAACACTGAAGCTTTCTTT
TRBJ2-1	.	16	.	TRBV5-4	CASSPSTGSSHNEQFF	TGTGCCAGCAGCCCCTCCACTGGTAGCAGCCACAATGAGCAGTTCTTC
TRBJ2-6	.	15	.	TRBV10-3	CAISEDITGANVLTF	TGTGCCATCAGTGAGGACATTACGGGGGCCAACGTCCTGACTTTC
TRBJ2-2	.	14	.	TRBV10-3	CAISDSWGPGELFF	TGTGCCATCAGCGACAGTTGGGGTCCCGGGGAGCTGTTTTTT
TRBJ2-7	.	13	.	TRBV18	CASSPNVNGEQYF	TGTGCCAGCTCACCCAACGTGAACGGCGAGCAGTACTTC
TRBJ1-5	.	16	TRBD1	TRBV2	CASSPWSAGTGVPQHF	TGTGCCAGCAGCCCCTGGTCCGCAGGGACAGGAGTGCCCCAGCATTTT
TRBJ2-1	.	13	TRBD2	TRBV6-5	CATGTSGYNEQFF	TGTGCCACCGGGACTAGCGGGTACAATGAGCAGTTCTTC
TRBJ1-3	.	15	.	TRBV18	CASSPGRDPGNTIYF	TGTGCCAGCTCACCGGGCAGGGATCCTGGAAACACCATATATTTT
TRBJ2-5	.	16	.	TRBV13	CASSLGGRAIRETQYF	TGTGCCAGCAGCTTAGGGGGCAGGGCGATTCGGGAGACCCAGTACTTC
TRBJ1-5	once	12	TRBD1	TRBV25-1	CASSGGQEPQHF	TGTGCCAGCAGTGGTGGACAGGAGCCCCAGCATTTT
TRBJ2-7	.	16	.	TRBV10-3	CAISEIADWRTYEQYF	TGTGCCATCAGCGAGATCGCCGACTGGCGGACCTACGAGCAGTACTTC
TRBJ1-2	.	15	.	TRBV2	CASSEARGTSYGYTF	TGTGCCAGCAGTGAAGCGAGGGGGACAAGTTATGGCTACACCTTC
TRBJ2-7	.	14	.	TRBV5-5	CASSLSGATYEQYF	TGTGCCAGCAGCCTGAGTGGGGCCACCTACGAGCAGTACTTC
TRBJ2-1	once	17	TRBD2	TRBV3-1/TRBV3-2	CASSQWGGKAGVDEQFF	TGTGCCAGCAGCCAATGGGGCGGGAAAGCGGGAGTTGATGAGCAGTTCTTC
TRBJ2-1	.	17	.	TRBV27	CASSLFDGGTVPNEQFF	TGTGCCAGCAGTTTATTTGATGGCGGGACAGTGCCCAATGAGCAGTTCTTC
TRBJ1-5	.	14	TRBD1	TRBV10-2	CASQDRGRGQPQHF	TGCGCCAGTCAGGACAGGGGGCGCGGTCAGCCCCAGCATTTT
TRBJ1-2	.	13	.	TRBV5-4	CASSLKGVDGYTF	TGTGCCAGCAGCTTGAAAGGGGTGGATGGCTACACCTTC